Presented here are 27 T cell receptor beta chains from one specimen sequenced in a study of T-cell reconstitution after alpha-beta-depleted transplantation in children. Molecular barcoding with unique molecular identifiers was used for the TCRbeta library. One entry per CDR3 protein, called by TCRdb with MiXCR from the PCR reads. The sample contains about 97,000 distinct CDR3 sequences, roughly 7.6% of which appear only once. The sample in question was PBMCs, obtained before TCRalphabeta/CD19-depleted stem cell transplant. The origin of the receptors is a boy aged 2 to 9 with acute lymphoblastic leukemia, due to receive a stem cell transplant.

This clonotype has a count of ten or more. The chain uses TRBV20-1 and TRBJ1-4; no clear D. This CDR3 has 13 amino acids. The V end was cut by 6 bases, the J end by 0 bases, with 8 bases between. Germline CDR1 is DFQATT and CDR2 is SNEGSKA (reference sequence). The CDR3 bases are TGCAGTGCCGACCCTGCAACTAATGAAAAACTGTTTTTT. Its translation: CSADPATNEKLFF.

The genes are TRBV5-1 and TRBJ1-6; weak D call: TRBD1 (6 bases). The V gene lost 0 bases and the J gene lost 10 bases, with 14 bases spanning the gap. CDR1 SGHRS and CDR2 YFSETQ come from the germline V gene. This CDR3 is built from 15 residues. The CDR3 loop reads CASSLGQANGSPLHF. CDR3 DNA sequence: TGCGCCAGCAGCTTGGGACAGGCTAACGGCTCACCCCTCCACTTT. The whole variable domain, remainder taken from reference TRBV5-1 and TRBJ1-6, is KAGVTQTPRYLIKTRGQQVTLSCSPISGHRSVSWYQQTPGQGLQFLFEYFSETQRNKGNFPGRFSGRQFSNSRSEMNVSTLELGDSALYLCASSLGQANGSPLHFGNGTRLTVT.

This clonotype has a count of ten or more. The chain is built from TRBV7-2 and TRBJ2-3; the D is unclear. From germline, CDR1 is SGHTA and CDR2 FQGNSA. The CDR3 extends over 14 amino acids. Trimming removed 2 bases at V and 4 bases at J, with 10 bases between. The CDR3 DNA is TGTGCCAGCAGCTTAAGTTACACAGCAGATACGCAGTATTTT. Amino acids: CASSLSYTADTQYF.

This clonotype was observed a single time. The junction differs from germline at one of its ends, possibly a read error. The rearrangement joins TRBV5-1 to TRBJ2-3; maybe TRBD1 (5 bases). Germline CDR1 SGHRS, CDR2 YFSETQ. This CDR3 spans 14 amino acids. Here the CDR3 reads CATSSTQGPDTRYF. CDR3 DNA: TGCGCCACCAGCTCAACCCAGGGCCCCGATACGCGGTATTTT.

V is TRBV6-2 or TRBV6-3 and J is TRBJ2-7, with 10 bases lining up with TRBD2. In germline, CDR1 is MNHEY, CDR2 SVGEGT. The CDR3 runs to 17 residues. V shed 4 bases and J 3 bases; nucleotides not matched to a gene: 12. CDR3 protein: CASSFFTGTSDIYEQYF. In DNA, the CDR3 is TGTGCCAGCAGTTTTTTCACCGGGACTAGCGACATCTACGAGCAGTACTTC.

The chain joins TRBV7-9 to TRBJ2-1, with D possibly being TRBD1 (6 bases). V gave up 0 bases and J gave up 2 bases, with 11 bases separating them. Germline V CDR1 and CDR2: SEHNR, FQNEAQ (reference sequence). The CDR3 consists of 16 residues. CDR3: CASSLASQGPYNEQFF. CDR3 in DNA: TGTGCCAGCAGCTTAGCTTCGCAGGGGCCCTACAATGAGCAGTTCTTC.

This clonotype was seen repeatedly, ten times or more. V usage is TRBV5-1 and J usage is TRBJ2-7, with D possibly being TRBD1 (6 bases). Trimming shortened V by 3 bases and J by 2 bases, and 12 bases separated the two germline ends. Looked up from germline, CDR1 is SGHRS and CDR2 is YFSETQ. The CDR3 has 14 residues. The CDR3 nucleotides are TGCGCCAGCAGCTCCGCTTGGACAGCCTACGAGCAGTACTTC. It specifies CASSSAWTAYEQYF.

The genes are TRBV7-2 and TRBJ2-1, with 12 nucleotides matching TRBD2. The CDR3 contains 15 residues. V lost 4 bases, J lost 6 bases, and 4 bases stayed unmatched. Germline CDR1 reads SGHTA; CDR2 reads FQGNSA. The CDR3 region has the DNA TGTGCCAGCAGCTCGTCGGGACTAGCGGGCAATGAGCAGTTCTTC. Its translation: CASSSSGLAGNEQFF. The complete variable domain, with remaining parts taken from reference TRBV7-2 and TRBJ2-1, reads GAGVSQSPSNKVTEKGKDVELRCDPISGHTALYWYRQSLGQGLEFLIYFQGNSAPDKSGLPSDRFSAERTGGSVSTLTIQRTQQEDSAVYLCASSSSGLAGNEQFFGPGTRLTVL.

The table lists this clonotype with many counts. CDR3 in amino acids: CASSPTGHEAFF. The CDR3 DNA follows: TGCGCCAGCAGCCCGACAGGCCATGAAGCTTTCTTT. V gene TRBV5-1 combines with J gene TRBJ1-1, with a weak D call TRBD1 (6 bases). From germline, CDR1 is SGHRS and CDR2 YFSETQ. V was pared by 4 bases and J by 7 bases, with 11 bases between. The CDR3 covers 12 residues.

The CDR3, as DNA: TGTGCCAGCAGCTTCTCCCGCAATGAGCAGTTCTTC. This gives the protein CASSFSRNEQFF. J is TRBJ2-1 and V is TRBV7-9; D unclear. Per germline, CDR1 SEHNR and CDR2 FQNEAQ (reference sequence). The CDR3 has 12 amino acids. V was shortened by 3 bases and J by 6 bases, with 6 bases between the two germline ends.

This clonotype has a count of ten or more. The V call is TRBV5-1, the J call TRBJ2-3; D is possibly TRBD1 (5 bases). CDR1 and CDR2 (germline): SGHRS, YFSETQ. The CDR3 runs to 15 residues. V lost 1 base and J 0 bases, leaving 9 bases between the germline ends. The CDR3 loop reads CASSLQGESTDTQYF. DNA for the CDR3: TGCGCCAGCAGCTTGCAGGGTGAAAGCACAGATACGCAGTATTTT.

This clonotype appeared a few times. V is TRBV6-5 and J is TRBJ1-2; 8 bases match TRBD1. The trim removed 6 bases at V and 8 bases at J, leaving 11 bases unmatched. CDR1 MNHEY and CDR2 SVGAGI come from the germline V gene. CDR3 length equals 14 residues. CDR3 nucleotides: TGTGCCAGCAGCTACAGGGGGACCTTTGGGGGCTACACCTTC. Protein sequence: CASSYRGTFGGYTF.

A few counts support this clonotype. The chain has TRBV3-1 and TRBJ1-1; 7 positions match TRBD1. V gave up 5 bases and J gave up 1 base; unmatched junction bases: 10. CDR1 is LGHDT and CDR2 is YNNKEL in the germline V gene (reference sequence). The CDR3 extends over 16 amino acids. The CDR3, as DNA: TGTGCCAGCAGCTCTCCTACTCGGACAGGGAACACTGAAGCTTTCTTT. Its protein is CASSSPTRTGNTEAFF.

V and J are TRBV7-8 and TRBJ2-3; 14 nucleotides agree with TRBD2. This CDR3 comprises 15 residues. Germline assignment: CDR1 SGHVS and CDR2 FQNEAQ. Trimming at V came to 8 bases and at J to 4 bases, leaving 5 bases not matched to a gene. This chain's CDR3 is CASYRLAGGADTQYF. In DNA, the CDR3 is TGTGCCAGCTATCGACTAGCGGGGGGGGCAGATACGCAGTATTTT.

Details on this clonotype: Lacking the conserved final phenylalanine or tryptophan, this CDR3 likely reflects a read error. This rearrangement joins TRBV12-3 or TRBV12-4 to TRBJ2-4; maybe TRBD1 (5 bases). V lost 1 base and J 1 base, leaving 14 bases between the germline ends. This CDR3 spans 17 amino acids. Written as DNA, the CDR3 is TGTGCCAGCAGTTTAGGGGGCCCCGCGAGGGCCAAAAACATTCAGTACCTC. Translated: CASSLGGPARAKNIQYL.

The table lists this clonotype with many counts. This sequence joins TRBV3-1 and TRBJ2-1; 11 nucleotides agree with TRBD2. This CDR3 is 16 amino acids long. The germline V gene encodes CDR1 LGHDT and CDR2 YNNKEL (reference sequence). With 1 base clipped from V and 7 bases from J, the junction kept 6 bases outside the gene matches. The CDR3 nucleotides read TGTGCCAGCAGCCAAGTGGTAGCGGGGGGGGTGAATGAGCAGTTCTTC. Protein: CASSQVVAGGVNEQFF.

This clonotype turned up a few times. The rearrangement links TRBV11-1 to TRBJ2-3, with 11 bases matching TRBD2. The CDR3 runs 21 residues. The germline CDR1 and CDR2 sequences are SGHAT and FQDESV (reference sequence). With V trimmed by 4 bases and J by 0 bases, 18 bases remained unmatched. This CDR3 is CASSSTVSGGGLSTSTDTQYF. The CDR3 bases are TGTGCCAGCAGCTCAACCGTTAGCGGGGGGGGCTTATCTACTAGCACAGATACGCAGTATTTT.

This clonotype was counted at least ten times. The gene calls are TRBV5-1 and TRBJ1-1; D not certain. Germline assignment: CDR1 SGHRS and CDR2 YFSETQ. The length of the CDR3 is 14 residues. The V gene lost 2 bases and the J gene lost 1 base, with 9 bases spanning the gap. CDR3 nucleotides: TGCGCCAGCAGCTTAGCGCAGCAGAACACTGAAGCTTTCTTT. Its protein is CASSLAQQNTEAFF. Supplemented by reference TRBV5-1 and TRBJ1-1, the full variable domain reads KAGVTQTPRYLIKTRGQQVTLSCSPISGHRSVSWYQQTPGQGLQFLFEYFSETQRNKGNFPGRFSGRQFSNSRSEMNVSTLELGDSALYLCASSLAQQNTEAFFGQGTRLTVV.

Written as DNA, the CDR3 is TGTGCCAGCAGTGAGGGGGGACAGGGCTCCTACAATGAGCAGTTCTTC. Its translation is CASSEGGQGSYNEQFF. The chain recombines TRBV6-1 with TRBJ2-1; TRBD1 aligns across 9 bases. Germline V gene lookup returns CDR1 MNHNS and CDR2 SASEGT. V gave up 3 bases and J gave up 0 bases; unmatched junction bases: 3. The CDR3 is 16 amino acids.

To note about this clonotype: This may be a read error, as it is one base from a much larger clone. The conserved closing phenylalanine or tryptophan is absent in this CDR3, likely reflecting a read error. The chain is built from TRBV7-2 and TRBJ2-1, with 7 bases aligning to TRBD2. This CDR3 has 17 residues. Germline CDR1 and CDR2: SGHTA and FQGNSA. The V and J ends lost 4 bases and 0 bases, in that order; junction bases with no gene match: 9. DNA for the CDR3: TGTGCCAGCAGCTGGACTAGTTCGGCGAGCTCCTACAATGAGCAGTTCTCC. It specifies CASSWTSSASSYNEQFS.

This chain connects TRBV7-2 to TRBJ2-5, with D uncertain. CDR3 length: 15 residues. Trimming took off 1 base at V and 1 base at J, with 10 bases between the two ends. Germline CDR1 SGHTA, CDR2 FQGNSA. This chain's CDR3 is CASSLDRMGQETQYF. CDR3 sequence (DNA): TGTGCCAGCAGCTTAGATCGGATGGGCCAAGAGACCCAGTACTTC.

This clonotype has at least ten counts. This chain uses TRBV6-5 with TRBJ2-2; TRBD1 might be the D (6 bases). V was clipped by 5 bases and J by 4 bases, with 8 bases between them. This CDR3 has 13 amino acids. CDR1 is MNHEY, CDR2 SVGAGI, per germline. This chain's CDR3 is CASSRDTTGELFF. CDR3 sequence (DNA): TGTGCCAGCAGTCGGGACACCACCGGGGAGCTGTTTTTT.

J is TRBJ2-1 and V is TRBV11-1; TRBD2 agrees at 9 bases. The CDR3 sequence is 18 residues long. V shed 5 bases and J 2 bases; nucleotides not matched to a gene: 13. Germline CDR1 and CDR2: SGHAT and FQDESV (reference sequence). The CDR3 region is CASSPTHQTSGTYNEQFF. CDR3 coding DNA: TGTGCCAGCAGCCCGACGCACCAGACTAGCGGTACCTACAATGAGCAGTTCTTC.

This clonotype was observed a handful of times. The chain joins TRBV5-1 to TRBJ2-6; 12 bases align to TRBD1. Looked up from germline, CDR1 is SGHRS and CDR2 is YFSETQ. The CDR3 loop spans 18 amino acids. The ends lost 4 bases at V and 2 bases at J; junction bases unmatched: 7. The CDR3 region is CASSARDRGLAGANVLTF. CDR3 DNA: TGCGCCAGCAGCGCCCGGGACAGGGGGCTTGCTGGGGCCAACGTCCTGACTTTC.

This clonotype was detected many times. Germline is not matched at one junction end, which may reflect a read error. The V gene is TRBV20-1, the J gene TRBJ2-1; D might be TRBD2 (5 bases). The CDR3 spans 14 residues. Looked up from germline, CDR1 is DFQATT and CDR2 is SNEGSKA (reference sequence). The chain's CDR3 is CSATSSDSFNEQFF. In nucleotides, the CDR3 is TGCAGTGCTACCTCCTCGGACTCCTTCAATGAGCAGTTCTTC.

This clonotype was found a few times. The chain joins TRBV2 to TRBJ2-7; TRBD1 matches at 9 bases. V dropped 6 bases and J dropped 7; count of bases not matched to a gene: 10. Germline CDR1 is SNHLY and CDR2 is FYNNEI. The CDR3 has 14 residues. CDR3 DNA sequence: TGTGCCAGCAGCCGGGACAGGGACCCGGGAGAGCAGTACTTC. This translates into CASSRDRDPGEQYF.

This clonotype was seen many times. The genes are TRBV7-9 and TRBJ2-3, with D possibly TRBD2 on 5 matching bases. This CDR3 region has 16 residues. V gave up 5 bases and J gave up 6 bases, with 21 bases separating them. Germline CDR1 reads SEHNR; CDR2 reads FQNEAQ (reference sequence). DNA of the CDR3: TGTGCCAGCAGCCCGGGCGCGGGCCTTCTCCTGGATACGCAGTATTTT. Protein: CASSPGAGLLLDTQYF.